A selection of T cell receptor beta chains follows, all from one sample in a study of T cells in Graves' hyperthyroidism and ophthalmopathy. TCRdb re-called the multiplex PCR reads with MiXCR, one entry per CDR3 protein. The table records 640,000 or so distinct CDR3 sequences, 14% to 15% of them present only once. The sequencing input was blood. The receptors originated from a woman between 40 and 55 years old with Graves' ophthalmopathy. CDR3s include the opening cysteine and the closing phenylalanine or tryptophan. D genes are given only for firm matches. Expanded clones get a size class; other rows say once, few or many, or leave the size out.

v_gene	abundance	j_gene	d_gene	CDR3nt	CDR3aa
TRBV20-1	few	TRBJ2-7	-	TGCAGTGCAAGGATGGAGGGGTATATAGGCGAGCAGTACTTC	CSARMEGYIGEQYF
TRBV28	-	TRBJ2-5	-	TGTGCCAGCAGTTACCCCCGACAGATACAAGAGACCCAGTACTTC	CASSYPRQIQETQYF
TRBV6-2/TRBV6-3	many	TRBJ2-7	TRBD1	TGTGCCAGCAAGGCCGGGACAGGGGTTTACGAGCAGTACTTC	CASKAGTGVYEQYF
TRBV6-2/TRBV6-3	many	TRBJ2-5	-	TGTGCCAGCAGTTACCGCGGCCCCCGTACCCAGTACTTC	CASSYRGPRTQYF
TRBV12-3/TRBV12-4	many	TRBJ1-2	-	TGTGCCAGCACCCCGGGACCGACCCGCCCTAACTATGGCTACACCTTC	CASTPGPTRPNYGYTF
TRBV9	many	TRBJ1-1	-	TGTGCCAGCGGAACCGGAGGGTCGGGCACTGAAGCTTTCTTT	CASGTGGSGTEAFF
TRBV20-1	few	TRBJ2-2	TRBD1	TGCAGTGCCGGACAGGGGGCGAACGGGGAGCTGTTTTTT	CSAGQGANGELFF
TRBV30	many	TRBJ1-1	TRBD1	TGTGCCTGGAGTAAACAGGGGGGCCTGAACACTGAAGCTTTCTTT	CAWSKQGGLNTEAFF
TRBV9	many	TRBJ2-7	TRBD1	TGTGCCAGCAGCGGGGGACAGGGGCTTGAGGTCTTGTACTTC	CASSGGQGLEVLYF
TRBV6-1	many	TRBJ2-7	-	TGTGCCAGCACCACCTGGGAAGCGGCGGCGCAGTACTTC	CASTTWEAAAQYF
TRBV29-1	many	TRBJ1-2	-	TGCAGCGTTGGTACCCATCTCTCTGGCTACACCTTC	CSVGTHLSGYTF
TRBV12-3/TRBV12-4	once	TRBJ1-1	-	TGTGCCAGCAGACCCTCGGGGACACTATTTAACACTGAAGCTTTCTTT	CASRPSGTLFNTEAFF
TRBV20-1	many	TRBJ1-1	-	TGCAGTGCTAGAGATGCAGGGGCCACTGAAGCTTTCTTT	CSARDAGATEAFF
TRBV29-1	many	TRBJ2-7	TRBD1	TGCAGCGTTGAGGGACAGGGTGGCAACGAGCAGTACTTC	CSVEGQGGNEQYF
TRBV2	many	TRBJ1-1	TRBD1	TGTGCCAGCAGAGAGCTCGACAGGGGCACTGAAGCTTTCTTT	CASRELDRGTEAFF
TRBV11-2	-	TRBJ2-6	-	TGTGCCAGCAGACAGCCGGGATTGCGGCCTGGGGCCAACGTCCTGACTTTC	CASRQPGLRPGANVLTF
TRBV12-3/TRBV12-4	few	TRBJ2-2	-	TGTGCCAGCAGTTTATACAGGCTGCCCGGGGGGCTGTTTTTT	CASSLYRLPGGLFF
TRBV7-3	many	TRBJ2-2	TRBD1	TGTGCCAGCAGCCTACAGGGGGCTGACACCGGGGAGCTGTTTTTT	CASSLQGADTGELFF
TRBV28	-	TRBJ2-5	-	TGTGCCAGCAGTTTATCTCTGCCGACAGAGACCCAGTACTTC	CASSLSLPTETQYF
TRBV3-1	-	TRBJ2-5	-	TGTGCCAGCAGCCAAGCCCTCCTTGGCGCGAAAGAGACCCAGTGCTTC	CASSQALLGAKETQCF
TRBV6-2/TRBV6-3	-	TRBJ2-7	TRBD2	TGTGCCACCATCCCCACCAACTTAGCGGGAGGGATAAACTACGAGCAGTACTTC	CATIPTNLAGGINYEQYF
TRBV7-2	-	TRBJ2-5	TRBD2	TGTGCCAGCAGCTTAGACATGGCGGGAGTGGGGACCCAGTACTTC	CASSLDMAGVGTQYF